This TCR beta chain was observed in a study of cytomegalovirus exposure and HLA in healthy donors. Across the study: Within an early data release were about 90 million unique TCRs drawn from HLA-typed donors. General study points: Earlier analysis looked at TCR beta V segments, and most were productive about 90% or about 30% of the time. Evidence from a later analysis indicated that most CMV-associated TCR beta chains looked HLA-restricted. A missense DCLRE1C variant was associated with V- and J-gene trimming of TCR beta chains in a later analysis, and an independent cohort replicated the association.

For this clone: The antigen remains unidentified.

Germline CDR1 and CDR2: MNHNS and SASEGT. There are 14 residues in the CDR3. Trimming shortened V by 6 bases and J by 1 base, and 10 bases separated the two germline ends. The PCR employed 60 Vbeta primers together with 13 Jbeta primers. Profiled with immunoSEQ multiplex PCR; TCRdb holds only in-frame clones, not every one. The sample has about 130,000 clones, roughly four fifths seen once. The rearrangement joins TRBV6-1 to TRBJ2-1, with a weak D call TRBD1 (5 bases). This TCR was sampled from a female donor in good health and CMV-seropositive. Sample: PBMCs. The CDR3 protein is CASRTDLSYNEQFF. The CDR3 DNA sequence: TGTGCCAGCAGGACAGATCTATCCTACAATGAGCAGTTCTTC.